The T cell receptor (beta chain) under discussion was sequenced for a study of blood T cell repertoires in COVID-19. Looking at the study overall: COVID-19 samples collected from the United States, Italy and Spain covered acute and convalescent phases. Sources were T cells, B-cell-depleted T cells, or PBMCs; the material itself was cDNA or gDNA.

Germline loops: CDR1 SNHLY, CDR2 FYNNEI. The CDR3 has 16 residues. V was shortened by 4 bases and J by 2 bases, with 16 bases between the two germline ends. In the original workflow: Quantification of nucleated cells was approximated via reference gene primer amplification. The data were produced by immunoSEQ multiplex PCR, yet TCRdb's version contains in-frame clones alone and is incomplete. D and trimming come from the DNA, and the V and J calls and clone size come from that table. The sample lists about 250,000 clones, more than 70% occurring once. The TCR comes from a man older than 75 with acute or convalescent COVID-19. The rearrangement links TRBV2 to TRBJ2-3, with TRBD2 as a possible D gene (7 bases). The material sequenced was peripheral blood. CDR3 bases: TGTGCCAGCAGTGTCTCGGGGGGCCCTATCACAGATACGCAGTATTTT. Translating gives CASSVSGGPITDTQYF. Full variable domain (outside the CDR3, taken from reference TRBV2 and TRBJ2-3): EPEVTQTPSHQVTQMGQEVILRCVPISNHLYFYWYRQILGQKVEFLVSFYNNEISEKSEIFDDQFSVERPDGSNFTLKIRSTKLEDSAMYFCASSVSGGPITDTQYFGPGTRLTVL.